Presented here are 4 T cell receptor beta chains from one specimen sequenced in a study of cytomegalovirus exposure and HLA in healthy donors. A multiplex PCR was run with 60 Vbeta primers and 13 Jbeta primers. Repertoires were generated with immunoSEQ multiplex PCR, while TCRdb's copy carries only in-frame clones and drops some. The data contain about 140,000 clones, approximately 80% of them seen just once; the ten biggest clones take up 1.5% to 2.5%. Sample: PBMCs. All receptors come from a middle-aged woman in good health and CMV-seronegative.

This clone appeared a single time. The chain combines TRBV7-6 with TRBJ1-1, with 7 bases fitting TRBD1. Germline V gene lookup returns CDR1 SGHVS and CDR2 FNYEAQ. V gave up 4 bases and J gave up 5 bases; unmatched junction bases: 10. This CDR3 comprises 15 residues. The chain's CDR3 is CASSSRQGLGTEAFF. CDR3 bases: TGTGCCAGCAGCTCTCGACAGGGTTTAGGAACTGAAGCTTTCTTT.

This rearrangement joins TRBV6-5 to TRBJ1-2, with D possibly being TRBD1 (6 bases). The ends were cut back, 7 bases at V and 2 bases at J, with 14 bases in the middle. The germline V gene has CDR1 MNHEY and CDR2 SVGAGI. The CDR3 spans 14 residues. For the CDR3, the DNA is TGTGCCAGCACCCAGGGGCGGGCAAACTATGGCTACACCTTC. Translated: CASTQGRANYGYTF.

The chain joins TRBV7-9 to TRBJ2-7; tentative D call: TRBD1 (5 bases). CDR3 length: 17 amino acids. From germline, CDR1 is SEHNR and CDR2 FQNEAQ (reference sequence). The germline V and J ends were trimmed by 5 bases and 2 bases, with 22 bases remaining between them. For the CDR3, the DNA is TGTGCCAGCAGCCCCACTTTGACAGCCAAACCAACCTACGAGCAGTACTTC. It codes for CASSPTLTAKPTYEQYF. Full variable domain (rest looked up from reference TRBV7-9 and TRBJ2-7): DTGVSQNPRHKITKRGQNVTFRCDPISEHNRLYWYRQTLGQGPEFLTYFQNEAQLEKSRLLSDRFSAERPKGSFSTLEIQRTEQGDSAMYLCASSPTLTAKPTYEQYFGPGTRLTVT.

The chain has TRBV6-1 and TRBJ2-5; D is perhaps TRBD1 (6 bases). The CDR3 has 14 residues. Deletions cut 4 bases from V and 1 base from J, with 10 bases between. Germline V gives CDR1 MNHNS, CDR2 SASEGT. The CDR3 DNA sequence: TGTGCCAGCAGTGCCAGGACAGCCCAAGAGACCCAGTACTTC. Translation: CASSARTAQETQYF.